The clone carrying this T cell receptor (beta chain) came up a few times. This specimen belongs to a study of control samples from healthy donors and cancer patients. TCRdb keeps only in-frame clones here, not all; method: immunoSEQ multiplex PCR. Among roughly 450,000 clones listed, roughly 90% were seen once. The CDR3 runs to 14 residues. The ends were cut back, 1 base at V and 5 bases at J, with 11 bases in the middle. Looked up from germline, CDR1 is LGHNA and CDR2 is YNFKEQ. The receptor was isolated from a man between 40 and 49 years old with head and neck cancer. Sequencing was carried out using PBMCs. V usage is TRBV4-2 and J usage is TRBJ2-5, with a tentative D call TRBD2 (5 bases). The CDR3 is CASSQVSQRETQYF. CDR3 nucleotide sequence: TGTGCCAGCAGCCAAGTTAGCCAGCGGGAGACCCAGTACTTC.